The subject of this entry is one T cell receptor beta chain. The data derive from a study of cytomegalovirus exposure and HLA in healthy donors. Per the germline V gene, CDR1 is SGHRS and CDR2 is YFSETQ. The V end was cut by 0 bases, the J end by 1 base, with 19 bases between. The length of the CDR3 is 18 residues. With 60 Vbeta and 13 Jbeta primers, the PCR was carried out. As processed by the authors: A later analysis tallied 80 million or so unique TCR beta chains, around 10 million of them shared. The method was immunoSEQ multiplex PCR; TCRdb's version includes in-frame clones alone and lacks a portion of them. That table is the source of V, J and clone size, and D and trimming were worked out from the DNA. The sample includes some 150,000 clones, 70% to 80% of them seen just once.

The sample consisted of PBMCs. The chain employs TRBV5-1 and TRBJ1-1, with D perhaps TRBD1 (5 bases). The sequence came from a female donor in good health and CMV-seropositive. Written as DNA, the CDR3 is TGCGCCAGCAGCTTGGGGGTGCGCGGGGGTTACCGGAACACTGAAGCTTTCTTT. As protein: CASSLGVRGGYRNTEAFF. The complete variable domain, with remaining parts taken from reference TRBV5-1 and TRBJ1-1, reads KAGVTQTPRYLIKTRGQQVTLSCSPISGHRSVSWYQQTPGQGLQFLFEYFSETQRNKGNFPGRFSGRQFSNSRSEMNVSTLELGDSALYLCASSLGVRGGYRNTEAFFGQGTRLTVV.